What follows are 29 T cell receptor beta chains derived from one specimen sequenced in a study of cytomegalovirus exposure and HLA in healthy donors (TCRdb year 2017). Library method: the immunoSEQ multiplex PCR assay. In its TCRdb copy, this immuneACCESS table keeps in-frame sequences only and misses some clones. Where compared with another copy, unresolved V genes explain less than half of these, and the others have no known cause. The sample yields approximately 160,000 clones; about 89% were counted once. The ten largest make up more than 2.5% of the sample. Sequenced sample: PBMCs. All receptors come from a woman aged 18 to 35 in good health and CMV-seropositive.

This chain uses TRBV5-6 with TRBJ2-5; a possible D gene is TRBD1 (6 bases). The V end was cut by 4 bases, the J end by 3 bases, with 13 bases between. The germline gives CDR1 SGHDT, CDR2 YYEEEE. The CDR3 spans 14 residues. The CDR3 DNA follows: TGTGCCAGCAGCCCGACAGGAAAGAAAGAGACCCAGTACTTC. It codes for CASSPTGKKETQYF.

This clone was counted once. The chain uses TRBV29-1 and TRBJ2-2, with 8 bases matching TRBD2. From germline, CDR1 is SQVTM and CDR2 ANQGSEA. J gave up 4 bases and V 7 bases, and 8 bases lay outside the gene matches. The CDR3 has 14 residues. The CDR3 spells CSALGLGPTGELFF. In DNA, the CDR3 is TGCAGCGCCCTGGGACTAGGCCCCACCGGGGAGCTGTTTTTT.

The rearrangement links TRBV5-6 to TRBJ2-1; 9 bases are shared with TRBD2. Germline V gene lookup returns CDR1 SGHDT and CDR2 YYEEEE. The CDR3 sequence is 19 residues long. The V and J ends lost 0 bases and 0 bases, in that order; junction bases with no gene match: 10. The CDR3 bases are TGTGCCAGCAGCTTGGTCCTAGCGGGAACTTACCGCTCCTACAATGAGCAGTTCTTC. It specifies CASSLVLAGTYRSYNEQFF.

This CDR3 is CASIRTSGSDEQFF. CDR3 nucleotide sequence: TGTGCCAGCATTCGGACTAGCGGGAGCGATGAGCAGTTCTTC. The V gene is TRBV6-6, the J gene TRBJ2-1, with TRBD2 identical over 13 bases. CDR3 length: 14 amino acids. The germline V gene has CDR1 MNHNY and CDR2 SVGAGI (reference sequence). The V and J ends lost 7 bases and 8 bases, in that order; junction bases with no gene match: 5.

CDR3 sequence (DNA): TGTGCCAGCAGCCCCGCGGGGTCGGGCGTTAATGAAAAACTGTTTTTT. It specifies CASSPAGSGVNEKLFF. The V call is TRBV11-3, the J call TRBJ1-4; no firm D call. The CDR3 contains 16 residues. Trimming stripped 5 bases from V and 4 bases from J, with 17 bases between. CDR1 is SGHNT, CDR2 YENEEA, per germline.

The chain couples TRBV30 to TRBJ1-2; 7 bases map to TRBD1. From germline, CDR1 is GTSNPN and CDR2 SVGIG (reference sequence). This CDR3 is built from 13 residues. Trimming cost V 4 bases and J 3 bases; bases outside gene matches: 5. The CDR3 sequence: CAWNQGGDYGYTF. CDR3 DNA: TGTGCCTGGAACCAGGGGGGAGACTATGGCTACACCTTC.

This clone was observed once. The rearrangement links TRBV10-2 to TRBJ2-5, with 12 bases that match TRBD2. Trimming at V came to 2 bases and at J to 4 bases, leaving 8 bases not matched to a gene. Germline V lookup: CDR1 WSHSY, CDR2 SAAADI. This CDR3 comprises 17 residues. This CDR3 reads CASSEVLAGGIGETQYF. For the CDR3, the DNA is TGCGCCAGCAGTGAGGTACTAGCGGGAGGTATTGGAGAGACCCAGTACTTC.

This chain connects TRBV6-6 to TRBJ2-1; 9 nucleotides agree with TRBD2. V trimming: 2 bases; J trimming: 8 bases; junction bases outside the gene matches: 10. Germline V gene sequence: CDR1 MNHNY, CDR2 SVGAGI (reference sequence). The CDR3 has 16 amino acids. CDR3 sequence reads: CASSYIGAGGFHEQFF. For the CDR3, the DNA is TGTGCCAGCAGTTACATAGGCGCGGGAGGGTTCCATGAGCAGTTCTTC.

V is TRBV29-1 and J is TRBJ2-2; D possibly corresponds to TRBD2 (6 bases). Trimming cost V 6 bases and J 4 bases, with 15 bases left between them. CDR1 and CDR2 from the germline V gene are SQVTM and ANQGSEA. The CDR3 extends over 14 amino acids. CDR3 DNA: TGCAGCGTAGGAGGGGTAGGGTTCACCGGGGAGCTGTTTTTT. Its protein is CSVGGVGFTGELFF.

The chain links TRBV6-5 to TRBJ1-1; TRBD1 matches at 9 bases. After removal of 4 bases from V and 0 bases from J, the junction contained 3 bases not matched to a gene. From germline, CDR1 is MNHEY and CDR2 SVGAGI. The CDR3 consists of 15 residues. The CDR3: CASSLHRGLNTEAFF. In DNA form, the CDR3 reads TGTGCCAGCAGTTTGCACAGGGGGCTGAACACTGAAGCTTTCTTT.

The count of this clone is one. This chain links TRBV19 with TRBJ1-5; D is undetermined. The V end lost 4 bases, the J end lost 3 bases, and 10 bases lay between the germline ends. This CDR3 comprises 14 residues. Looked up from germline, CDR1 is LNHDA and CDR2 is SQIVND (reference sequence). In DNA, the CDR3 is TGTGCCAGTAGTACCCACAGCAACAATCAGCCCCAGCATTTT. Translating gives CASSTHSNNQPQHF.

CDR3 sequence: CASSRVSAISYEQYF. CDR3 in DNA: TGTGCCAGCAGCCGGGTTAGCGCTATATCCTACGAGCAGTACTTC. The chain recombines TRBV7-2 with TRBJ2-7; a weak D match, TRBD2 (5 bases). Trimming stripped 5 bases from V and 1 base from J, with 15 bases between. Per germline, CDR1 SGHTA and CDR2 FQGNSA. This CDR3 has 15 amino acids.

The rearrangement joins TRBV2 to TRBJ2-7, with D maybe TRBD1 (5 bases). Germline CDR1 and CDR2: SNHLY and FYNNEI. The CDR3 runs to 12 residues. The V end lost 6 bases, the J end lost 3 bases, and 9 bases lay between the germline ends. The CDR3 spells CASRADSYEQYF. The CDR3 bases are TGTGCCAGCAGGGCCGACAGCTACGAGCAGTACTTC.

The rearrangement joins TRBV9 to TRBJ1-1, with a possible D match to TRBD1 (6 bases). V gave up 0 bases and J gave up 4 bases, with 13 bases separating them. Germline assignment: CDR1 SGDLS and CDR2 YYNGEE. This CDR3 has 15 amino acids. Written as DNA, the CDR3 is TGTGCCAGCAGCGTAGTCCAGGGGTTGGGCACTGAAGCTTTCTTT. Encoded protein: CASSVVQGLGTEAFF.

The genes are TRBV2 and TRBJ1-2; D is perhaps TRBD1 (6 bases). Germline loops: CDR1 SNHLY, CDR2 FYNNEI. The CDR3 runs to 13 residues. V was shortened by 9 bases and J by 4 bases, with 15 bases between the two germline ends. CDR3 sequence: CARTQTGGYGYTF. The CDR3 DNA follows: TGTGCCAGGACCCAGACAGGCGGCTATGGCTACACCTTC.

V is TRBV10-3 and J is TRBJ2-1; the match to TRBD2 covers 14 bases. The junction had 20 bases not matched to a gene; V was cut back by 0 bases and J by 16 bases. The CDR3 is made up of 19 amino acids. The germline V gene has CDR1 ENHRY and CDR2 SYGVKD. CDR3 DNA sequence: TGTGCCATCAGTGAGTCCGGAGGAACCCCGACTAGCGGGAGGGCCTGGTCCTTCTTC. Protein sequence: CAISESGGTPTSGRAWSFF.

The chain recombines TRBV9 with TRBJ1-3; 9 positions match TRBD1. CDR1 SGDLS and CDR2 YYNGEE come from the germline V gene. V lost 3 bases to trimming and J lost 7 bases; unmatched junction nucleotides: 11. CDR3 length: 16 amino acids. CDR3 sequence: CASSAAPDRGGNTIYF. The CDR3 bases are TGTGCCAGCAGCGCCGCCCCGGACAGGGGAGGGAACACCATATATTTT.

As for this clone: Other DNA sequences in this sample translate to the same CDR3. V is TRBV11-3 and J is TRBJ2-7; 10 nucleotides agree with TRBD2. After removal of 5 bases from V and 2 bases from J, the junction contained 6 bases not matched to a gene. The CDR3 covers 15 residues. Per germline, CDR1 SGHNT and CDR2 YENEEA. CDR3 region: CASSPGAGGPYEQYF. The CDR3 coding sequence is TGTGCCAGCAGCCCAGGAGCGGGAGGGCCCTACGAGCAGTACTTC.

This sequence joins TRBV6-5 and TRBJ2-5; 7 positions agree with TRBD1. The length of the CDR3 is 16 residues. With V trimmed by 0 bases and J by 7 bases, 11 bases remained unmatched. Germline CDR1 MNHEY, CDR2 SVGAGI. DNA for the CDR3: TGTGCCAGCAGTTACTCGGGGCAGGGGGTGTCTGGGACCCAGTACTTC. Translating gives CASSYSGQGVSGTQYF.

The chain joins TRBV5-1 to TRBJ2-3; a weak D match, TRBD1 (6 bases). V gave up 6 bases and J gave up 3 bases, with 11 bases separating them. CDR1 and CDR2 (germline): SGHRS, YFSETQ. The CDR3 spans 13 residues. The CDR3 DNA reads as TGCGCCAGCAATCGGCAGGGGACAGATACGCAGTATTTT. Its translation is CASNRQGTDTQYF.

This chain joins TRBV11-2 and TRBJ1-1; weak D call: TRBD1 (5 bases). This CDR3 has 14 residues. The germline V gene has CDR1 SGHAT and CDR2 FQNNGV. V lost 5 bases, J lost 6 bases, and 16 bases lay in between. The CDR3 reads CASSPRAAIPEAFF. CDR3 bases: TGTGCCAGCAGCCCCAGGGCGGCTATTCCTGAAGCTTTCTTT.

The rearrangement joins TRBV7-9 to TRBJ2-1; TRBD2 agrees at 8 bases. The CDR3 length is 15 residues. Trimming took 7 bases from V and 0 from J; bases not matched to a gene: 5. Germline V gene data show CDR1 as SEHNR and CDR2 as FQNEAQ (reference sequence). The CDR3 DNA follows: TGTGCCAGCATCAAAAGCGGGAGCTCCTACAATGAGCAGTTCTTC. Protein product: CASIKSGSSYNEQFF.

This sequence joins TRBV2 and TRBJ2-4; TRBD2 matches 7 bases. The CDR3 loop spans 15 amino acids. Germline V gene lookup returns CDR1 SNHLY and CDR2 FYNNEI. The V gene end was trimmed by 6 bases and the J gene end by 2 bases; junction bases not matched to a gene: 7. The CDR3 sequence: CASRPTAGSKNIQYF. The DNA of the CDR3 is TGTGCCAGCAGGCCTACAGCGGGGTCCAAAAACATTCAGTACTTC.

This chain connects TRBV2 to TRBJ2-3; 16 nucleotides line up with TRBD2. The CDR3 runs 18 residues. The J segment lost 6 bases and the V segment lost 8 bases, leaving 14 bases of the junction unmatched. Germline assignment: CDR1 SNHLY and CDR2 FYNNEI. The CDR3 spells CASLLGTSGRAPFDTQYF. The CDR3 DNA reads TGTGCCAGCCTACTTGGGACTAGCGGGAGGGCCCCTTTCGATACGCAGTATTTT.

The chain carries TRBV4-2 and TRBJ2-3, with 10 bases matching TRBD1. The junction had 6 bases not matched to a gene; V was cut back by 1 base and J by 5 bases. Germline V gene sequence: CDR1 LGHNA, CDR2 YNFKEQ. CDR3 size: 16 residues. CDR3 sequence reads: CASSQGTGGLGDTQYF. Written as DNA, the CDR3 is TGTGCCAGCAGCCAAGGGACAGGGGGGCTAGGAGATACGCAGTATTTT.

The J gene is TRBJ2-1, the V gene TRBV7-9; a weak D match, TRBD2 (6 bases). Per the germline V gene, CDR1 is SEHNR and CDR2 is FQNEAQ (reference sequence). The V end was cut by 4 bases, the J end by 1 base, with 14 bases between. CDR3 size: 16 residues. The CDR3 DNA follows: TGTGCCAGCAGCTCTGGGACTGTCGCTTCCTACAATGAGCAGTTCTTC. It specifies CASSSGTVASYNEQFF.

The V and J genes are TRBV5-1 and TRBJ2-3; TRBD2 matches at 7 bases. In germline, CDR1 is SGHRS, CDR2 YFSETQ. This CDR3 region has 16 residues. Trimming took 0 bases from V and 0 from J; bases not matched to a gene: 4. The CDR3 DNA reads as TGCGCCAGCAGCTTGGTGGCGGGAGCAAGCACAGATACGCAGTATTTT. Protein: CASSLVAGASTDTQYF.

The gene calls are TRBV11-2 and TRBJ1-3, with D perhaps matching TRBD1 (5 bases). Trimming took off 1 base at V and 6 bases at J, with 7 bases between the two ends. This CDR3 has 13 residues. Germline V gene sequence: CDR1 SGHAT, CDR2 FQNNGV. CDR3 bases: TGTGCCAGCAGCTTAGCACAGGAAAACACCATATATTTT. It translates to CASSLAQENTIYF.

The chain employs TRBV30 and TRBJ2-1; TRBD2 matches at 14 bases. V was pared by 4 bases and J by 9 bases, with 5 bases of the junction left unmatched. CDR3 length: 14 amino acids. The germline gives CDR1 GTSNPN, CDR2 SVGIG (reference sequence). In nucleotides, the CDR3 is TGTGCCTGGAAGCCGGGACTAGCGGGAGTTGAGCAGTTCTTC. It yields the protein CAWKPGLAGVEQFF. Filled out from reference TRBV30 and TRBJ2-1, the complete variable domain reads SQTIHQWPATLVQPVGSPLSLECTVEGTSNPNLYWYRQAAGRGLQLLFYSVGIGQISSEVPQNLSASRPQDRQFILSSKKLLLSDSGFYLCAWKPGLAGVEQFFGPGTRLTVL.